The next 10 T cell receptor beta chains were all read from a single sample in a study of blood T cell repertoires in COVID-19. This table comes from immunoSEQ multiplex PCR, and its TCRdb copy is limited to in-frame clones, with some not included. The profile shows 150,000 to 170,000 clones, about four fifths of them singletons. The sample comprised peripheral blood. These receptors originate from a woman older than 75 with acute or convalescent COVID-19.

The chain recombines TRBV30 with TRBJ1-2; TRBD1 matches at 9 bases. CDR1 and CDR2 from the germline V gene are GTSNPN and SVGIG (reference sequence). The CDR3 runs to 12 residues. V was pared by 2 bases and J by 10 bases, with 5 bases of the junction left unmatched. In nucleotides, the CDR3 is TGTGCCTGGAGTAGGGACAGGGCCGACTACACCTTC. Residues: CAWSRDRADYTF.

J is TRBJ2-1 and V is TRBV12-5; D call uncertain. Germline assignment: CDR1 LGHNT and CDR2 FRNRAP. The CDR3 spans 15 residues. V was pared by 2 bases and J by 0 bases, with 8 bases between. DNA of the CDR3: TGTGCTAGTGGTTTGTCCGGCGGCTCCTACAATGAGCAGTTCTTC. Protein: CASGLSGGSYNEQFF. The complete variable domain, with remaining parts taken from reference TRBV12-5 and TRBJ2-1, reads DARVTQTPRHKVTEMGQEVTMRCQPILGHNTVFWYRQTMMQGLELLAYFRNRAPLDDSGMPKDRFSAEMPDATLATLKIQPSEPRDSAVYFCASGLSGGSYNEQFFGPGTRLTVL.

In nucleotides, the CDR3 is TGTGCCAGCAGTCAACTAGCGGGGGTCTACAATGAGCAGTTCTTC. It yields the protein CASSQLAGVYNEQFF. The chain carries TRBV6-5 and TRBJ2-1; 11 bases match TRBD2. The CDR3 contains 15 residues. Germline values: CDR1 MNHEY, CDR2 SVGAGI. V lost 5 bases, J lost 3 bases, and 3 bases stayed unmatched.

The rearrangement joins TRBV6-5 to TRBJ2-3, with D perhaps TRBD1 (6 bases). From germline, CDR1 is MNHEY and CDR2 SVGAGI. The ends were cut back, 5 bases at V and 2 bases at J, with 14 bases in the middle. The CDR3 is made up of 15 amino acids. CDR3 nucleotide sequence: TGTGCCAGCAGTCCCGGACAGCAAATCACAGATACGCAGTATTTT. Amino acid sequence: CASSPGQQITDTQYF.

The chain carries TRBV7-8 and TRBJ2-3; 9 bases agree with TRBD2. V lost 7 bases and J lost 6; bases outside the gene matches: 8. Germline V CDR1 and CDR2: SGHVS, FQNEAQ. The CDR3 sequence is 14 residues long. The CDR3 region is CASIRGGAGDTQYF. The CDR3 DNA is TGTGCCAGCATCCGCGGGGGGGCTGGGGATACGCAGTATTTT.

This clone was picked up a small number of times. V and J are TRBV7-8 and TRBJ1-5; D is possibly TRBD1 (6 bases). The CDR3 covers 15 residues. The V end was cut by 5 bases, the J end by 9 bases, with 20 bases between. The V gene's germline CDR1 is SGHVS and CDR2 FQNEAQ. Written as DNA, the CDR3 is TGTGCCAGCAGCCCCCGGGACATCCTTAATTTGCCCCAGCATTTT. Its protein is CASSPRDILNLPQHF.

The chain employs TRBV10-2 and TRBJ2-3; possibly TRBD2 for D (6 bases). The CDR3 totals 14 residues. Trimming shortened V by 7 bases and J by 1 base, and 12 bases separated the two germline ends. Germline lookup yields CDR1 WSHSY and CDR2 SAAADI. The CDR3 is CASTSLARTDTQYF. CDR3 coding DNA: TGCGCCAGCACCTCCCTAGCGCGCACAGATACGCAGTATTTT.

The CDR3 coding sequence is TGTGCCAGCAGCCAGGGCCCCCGAGATGCTTTCTTT. It is translated as CASSQGPRDAFF. The J gene is TRBJ1-1, the V gene TRBV3-1 (or the pseudogene TRBV3-2); D is unresolved. The germline CDR1 and CDR2 sequences are LGHDT and YNNKEL (reference sequence). V lost 3 bases and J lost 11, with 13 bases in between. The CDR3 length is 12 residues.

J is TRBJ2-5 and V is TRBV7-2; TRBD2 matches 8 bases. CDR1 is SGHTA, CDR2 FQGNSA, per germline. Unmatched junction bases numbered 5, after V lost 7 bases and J lost 4 bases. This CDR3 has 13 amino acids. In DNA, the CDR3 is TGTGCCAGCAACATTGCGGGGGGAGAGACCCAGTACTTC. This codes for CASNIAGGETQYF. The full variable domain, completed using reference TRBV7-2 and TRBJ2-5, is GAGVSQSPSNKVTEKGKDVELRCDPISGHTALYWYRQSLGQGLEFLIYFQGNSAPDKSGLPSDRFSAERTGGSVSTLTIQRTQQEDSAVYLCASNIAGGETQYFGPGTRLLVL.

The chain has TRBV9 and TRBJ2-7; TRBD1 agrees at 9 bases. The CDR3 contains 15 residues. Germline V lookup: CDR1 SGDLS, CDR2 YYNGEE. V lost 0 bases, J lost 7 bases, and 8 bases stayed unmatched. The CDR3 DNA sequence: TGTGCCAGCAGCGTAGGCCCCGGGACAGGGCGAGAGCAGTACTTC. Protein: CASSVGPGTGREQYF.